This T cell receptor (beta chain) emerged from a study of CD8+CD57+ T cells in acquired aplastic anemia. For the study at large: Sorting CD4+ and CD8+ cells gave DNA averaging approximately 2.9 ug. Findings and limits, study-wide: Roughly 31 CD8+ CDR3 sequences occurred in both the patients and the controls.

Patients chosen for sequencing had shown CD8+CD57+ cell expansion by flow cytometry. Patients were untreated when blood was sampled. Genomic DNA provided the template from which TCR beta VDJ and CDR3 profiles were obtained. Via MiXCR, TCRdb re-called the reads, giving one row per CDR3 protein. The sample includes hundreds of thousands of distinct CDR3 sequences, about a third of them seen just once. This clonotype has more than one count but fewer than ten. Its specificity is unknown. This TCR derives from a human donor with aplastic anemia. The sample was sorted CD4+, CD8+, or CD8+CD57+ T cells (not recorded which) from PBMCs.

The CDR3 nucleotides are TGTGCCAGCAGTGAGCAGCCGGGACACCAGAACTATGGCTACACCTTC. It codes for CASSEQPGHQNYGYTF. This chain connects TRBV2 to TRBJ1-2; TRBD1 might be the D (6 bases). This CDR3 comprises 16 residues. The V end lost 3 bases, the J end lost 2 bases, and 16 bases lay between the germline ends. Germline values: CDR1 SNHLY, CDR2 FYNNEI.